This is a list of T cell receptor beta chains from one sample in a study of human T cells and chemical hapten exposure. TCRdb reprocessed the 5' RACE reads with MiXCR, giving one entry per CDR3 protein. Seen here are 130,000 or so distinct CDR3 sequences, 3.5% to 5% observed once, and the top ten hold about 1.3%. These receptors all come from a female donor in good health. Both conserved end residues are trimmed from each CDR3.

v_call | cdr3_aa
TRBV5-5 | ASSLLDSNQPQH
TRBV20-1 | SASPRAGSYNSPLH
TRBV15 | ATSTRDSPLH
TRBV6-2/TRBV6-3 | ASSYVGHSGANVLT
TRBV29-1 | SAIEGTYEQY
TRBV5-1 | ASSFGLAGGTYQETQY
TRBV7-8 | ASSFRYGTEAF
TRBV5-6 | ASSLGGSVAGDTQY
TRBV10-3 | AISEVGGRTEAF
TRBV18 | ASSPDRNQPQH
TRBV20-1 | SAALRSNTEAF
TRBV4-1 | ASSQTGLSPDTQY
TRBV6-5 | ASSYSGQGCLETQY
TRBV6-4 | ASSDSKDRWAEQF
TRBV20-1 | SGGGQNYEQY
TRBV28 | ASSLNVFPKQY
TRBV19 | ASSPRDYPTETQY
TRBV4-3 | ASSRDLIEGPDTEAF
TRBV6-1 | ASSVLAGGLTDTQY
TRBV5-1 | ASSVPGQGGNEQF
TRBV7-2 | ASSRSNEKLF
TRBV6-4 | ASISEGCHYGYT
TRBV20-1 | SARSPEGTDTQY
TRBV6-5 | ASSYTSSPSYNEQF
TRBV6-2/TRBV6-3 | ASSQTGCQETQY
TRBV3-1 | ASSQMGYSYEQY
TRBV12-5 | ASGGSPTDTQY
TRBV7-2 | ASSLDWGAEEAF
TRBV6-5 | ASSTGTGIIDTQY
TRBV29-1 | SVGSLSGNTIY
TRBV20-1 | SVRGSLDTQY
TRBV7-9 | ASSSWDSNTGELF
TRBV7-3 | ASSPTPRLSSYEQY
TRBV7-9 | ASSPNFQGKRNTEAF
TRBV10-3 | AISELPYTEAF
TRBV5-1 | ASRRQSNTEAF
TRBV5-1 | ASSWTAGSGNTIY
TRBV9 | ASSVIGGGPTDTQY
TRBV29-1 | SVTGVGEQF
TRBV18 | ASSPPLPWGRDYGYT
TRBV4-3 | ASSQDWQGQDGYT
TRBV5-6 | ASSLAAGINQPQH
TRBV11-2 | ASSLAVGAEAF
TRBV11-3 | ASSWRGNEQF
TRBV7-3 | ASSLTGLANEQF
TRBV29-1 | SVEDRGGREKLF
TRBV5-4 | ASSWPGFSNQPQH
TRBV27 | ASSLTAGTPTTYYEQY
TRBV11-1 | ASSSVGNTEAF
TRBV6-2/TRBV6-3 | ASSHGGQVNYGYT
TRBV20-1 | SADPVAGGEDTQY
TRBV2 | AGRTGGYDTEAF
TRBV4-3 | ASSQMAGENTGELF
TRBV20-1 | SARGLAGAQDTQY
TRBV7-8 | ASRSRGTVLNEQY
TRBV30 | AWAIQTGSTGELF
TRBV7-9 | ASRGTGEASPLN